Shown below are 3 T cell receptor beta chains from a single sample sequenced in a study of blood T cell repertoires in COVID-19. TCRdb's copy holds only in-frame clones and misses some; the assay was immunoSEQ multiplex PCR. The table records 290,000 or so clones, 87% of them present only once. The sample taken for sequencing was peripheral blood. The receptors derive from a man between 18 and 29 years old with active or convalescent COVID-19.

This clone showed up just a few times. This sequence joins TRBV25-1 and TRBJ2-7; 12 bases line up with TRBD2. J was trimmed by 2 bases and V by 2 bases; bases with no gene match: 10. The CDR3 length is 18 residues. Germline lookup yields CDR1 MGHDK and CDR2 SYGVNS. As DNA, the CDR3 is TGTGCCAGCAGTGAACCCCCGGGACTAGCGGGTGGAACCTACGAGCAGTACTTC. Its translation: CASSEPPGLAGGTYEQYF.

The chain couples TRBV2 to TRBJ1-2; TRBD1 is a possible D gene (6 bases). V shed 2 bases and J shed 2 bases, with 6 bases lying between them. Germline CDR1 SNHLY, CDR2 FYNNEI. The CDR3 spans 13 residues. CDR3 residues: CASSETGNYGYTF. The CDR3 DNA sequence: TGTGCCAGCAGTGAAACAGGGAACTATGGCTACACCTTC.

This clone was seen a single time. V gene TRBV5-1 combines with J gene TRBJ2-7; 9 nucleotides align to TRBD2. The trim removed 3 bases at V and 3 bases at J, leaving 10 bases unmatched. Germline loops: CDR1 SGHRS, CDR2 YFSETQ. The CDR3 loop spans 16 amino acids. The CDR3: CASSWRGGRANYEQYF. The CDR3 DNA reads TGCGCCAGCAGCTGGCGGGGGGGAAGGGCAAACTACGAGCAGTACTTC.